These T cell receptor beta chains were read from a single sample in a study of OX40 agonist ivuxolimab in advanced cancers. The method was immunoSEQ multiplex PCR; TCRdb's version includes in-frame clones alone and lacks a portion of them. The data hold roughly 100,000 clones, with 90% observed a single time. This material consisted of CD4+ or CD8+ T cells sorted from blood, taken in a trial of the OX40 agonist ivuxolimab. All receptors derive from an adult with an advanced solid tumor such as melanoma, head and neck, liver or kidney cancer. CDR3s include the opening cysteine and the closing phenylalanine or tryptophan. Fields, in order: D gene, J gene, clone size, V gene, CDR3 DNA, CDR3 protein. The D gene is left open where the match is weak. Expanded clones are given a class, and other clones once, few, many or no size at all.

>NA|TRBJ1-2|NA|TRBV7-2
TGTGCCAGCAGCTCACGGGCAAATGCCTATGGCTACACCTTC
CASSSRANAYGYTF
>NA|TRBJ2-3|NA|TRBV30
TGTGCCTGGGAGGGTTCTCAGACAGATACGCAGTATTTT
CAWEGSQTDTQYF
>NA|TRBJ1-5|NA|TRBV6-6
TGTGCCAGCAGCCGAAGGGAGAATCAGCCCCAGCATTTT
CASSRRENQPQHF
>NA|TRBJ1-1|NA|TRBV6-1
TGTGCCAGCAGTGCCACGCGGGCGGGCACTGAAGCTTTCTTT
CASSATRAGTEAFF
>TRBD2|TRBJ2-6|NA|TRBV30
TGTGCCTTAGATCTCGCGGGGGGGGCCGGGGCCAACGTCCTGACTTTC
CALDLAGGAGANVLTF
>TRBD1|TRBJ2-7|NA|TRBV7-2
TGTGCCAGCAGCCCGGGACAGGTTCCCTACGAGCAGTACTTC
CASSPGQVPYEQYF
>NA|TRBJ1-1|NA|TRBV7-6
TGTGCCAGCAGCTTAGAACAGGGAGGGGGATATGAAGCTTTCTTT
CASSLEQGGGYEAFF
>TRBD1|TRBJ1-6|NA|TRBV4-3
TGCGCCAGCAGCCAAGAGGACAGGAACTATAATTCACCCCTCCACTTT
CASSQEDRNYNSPLHF
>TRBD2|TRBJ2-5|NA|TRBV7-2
TGTGCCAGCAGCCCAGGACTAGCCCGAGAGACCCAGTACTTC
CASSPGLARETQYF
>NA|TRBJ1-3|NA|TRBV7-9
TGTGCCAGCAGCCTTAGGGGCGCTGGAAACACCATATATTTT
CASSLRGAGNTIYF
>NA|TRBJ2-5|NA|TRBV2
TGTGCCAGCACCAAGGGTCGAGAGACCCAGTACTTC
CASTKGRETQYF
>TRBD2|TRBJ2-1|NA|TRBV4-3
TGCGCCAGCAGCCAAGGGGGCGGGACTAGCGGACTTCCCTCCTACAATGAGCAGTTCTTC
CASSQGGGTSGLPSYNEQFF
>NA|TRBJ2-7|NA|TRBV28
TGTGCCAGCAGTTTCACGGTCTACGAGCAGTACTTC
CASSFTVYEQYF
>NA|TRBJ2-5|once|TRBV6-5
TGTGCCAGCCAAATTAGCGTCGGGGCCCAAGAGACCCAGTACTTC
CASQISVGAQETQYF
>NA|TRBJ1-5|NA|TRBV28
TGTGCCAGCAGCCCCTCCGATTTTGGGCGGGGTCAGCCCCAGCATTTT
CASSPSDFGRGQPQHF
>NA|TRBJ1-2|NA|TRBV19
TGTGCCAGTAGGACGCGTTCCTATGGCTACACCTTC
CASRTRSYGYTF
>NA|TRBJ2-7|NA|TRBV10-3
TGTGCCATCAGGGGCAGGTCGGGGGAGCAGTACTTC
CAIRGRSGEQYF